This T cell receptor (beta chain) emerged from a study of blood T cell repertoires in COVID-19. Looking at the study overall: The United States, Italy and Spain provided the acute and convalescent COVID-19 samples. Sources were T cells, B-cell-depleted T cells, or PBMCs; the material itself was cDNA or gDNA.

Original handling: How many nucleated cells were present was estimated from reference gene primer amplification. The data were produced by immunoSEQ multiplex PCR, yet TCRdb's version contains in-frame clones alone and is incomplete. V, J and clone size derive from that table, while D and trimming were established from the DNA sequence. The sample records fewer than 200,000 clones, around 80% being singletons. The sequenced sample consisted of peripheral blood. The clonotype was recovered from a woman aged 80 or older with acute or convalescent COVID-19.

CDR3 amino acids: CASSRGLQVSSNQPQHF. DNA of the CDR3: TGTGCCAGCAGCCGTGGACTACAGGTTTCTAGCAATCAGCCCCAGCATTTT. The chain employs TRBV13 and TRBJ1-5; possible D gene TRBD1, 5 bases. V shed 5 bases and J shed 0 bases, with 17 bases lying between them. The CDR3 contains 17 residues. Germline V gene data show CDR1 as PRHDT and CDR2 as FYEKMQ (reference sequence).